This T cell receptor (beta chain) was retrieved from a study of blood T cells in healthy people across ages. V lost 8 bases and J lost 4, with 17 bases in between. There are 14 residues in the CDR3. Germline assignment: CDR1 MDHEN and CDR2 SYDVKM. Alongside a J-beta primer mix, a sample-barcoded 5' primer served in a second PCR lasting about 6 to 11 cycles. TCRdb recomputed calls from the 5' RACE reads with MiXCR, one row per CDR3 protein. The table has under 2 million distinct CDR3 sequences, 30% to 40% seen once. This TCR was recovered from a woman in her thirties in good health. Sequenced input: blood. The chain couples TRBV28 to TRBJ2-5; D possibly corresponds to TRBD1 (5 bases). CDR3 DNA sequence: TGTGCCAGCCAGCAGGTGGGGCGCGCAGAGACCCAGTACTTC. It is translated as CASQQVGRAETQYF.